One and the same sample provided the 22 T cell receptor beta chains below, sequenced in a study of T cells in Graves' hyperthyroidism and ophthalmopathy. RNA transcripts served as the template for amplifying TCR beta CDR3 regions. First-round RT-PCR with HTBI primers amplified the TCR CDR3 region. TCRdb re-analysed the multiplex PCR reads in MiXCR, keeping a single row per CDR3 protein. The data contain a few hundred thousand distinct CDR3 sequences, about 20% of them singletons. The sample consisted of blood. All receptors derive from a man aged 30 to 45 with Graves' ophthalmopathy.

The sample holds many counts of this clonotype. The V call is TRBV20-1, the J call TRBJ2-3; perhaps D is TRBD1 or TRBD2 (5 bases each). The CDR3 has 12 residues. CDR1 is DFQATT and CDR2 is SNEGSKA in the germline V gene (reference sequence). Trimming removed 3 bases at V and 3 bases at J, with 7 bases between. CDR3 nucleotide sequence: TGCAGTGCTAGCGAGGGGACAGATACGCAGTATTTT. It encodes CSASEGTDTQYF.

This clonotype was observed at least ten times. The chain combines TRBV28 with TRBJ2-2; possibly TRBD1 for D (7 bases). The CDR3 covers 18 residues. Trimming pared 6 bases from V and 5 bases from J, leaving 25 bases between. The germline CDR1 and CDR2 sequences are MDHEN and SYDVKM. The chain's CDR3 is CASSLEGGGNRWTGELFF. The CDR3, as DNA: TGTGCCAGCAGCTTGGAAGGGGGCGGGAATCGTTGGACCGGGGAGCTGTTTTTT.

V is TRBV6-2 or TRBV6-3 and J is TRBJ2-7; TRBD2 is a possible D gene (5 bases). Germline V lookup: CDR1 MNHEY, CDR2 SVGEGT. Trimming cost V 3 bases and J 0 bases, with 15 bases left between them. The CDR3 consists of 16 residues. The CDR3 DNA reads TGTGCCAGCAGTTATTGGACTGCCACGAGCTCCTACGAGCAGTACTTC. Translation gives CASSYWTATSSYEQYF.

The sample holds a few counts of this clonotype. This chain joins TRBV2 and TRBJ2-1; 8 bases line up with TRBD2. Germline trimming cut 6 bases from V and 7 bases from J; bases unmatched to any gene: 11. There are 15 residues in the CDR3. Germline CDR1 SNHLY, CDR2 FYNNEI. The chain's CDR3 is CASSPGTGGWNEQFF. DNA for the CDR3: TGTGCCAGCAGCCCCGGAACGGGAGGGTGGAATGAGCAGTTCTTC.

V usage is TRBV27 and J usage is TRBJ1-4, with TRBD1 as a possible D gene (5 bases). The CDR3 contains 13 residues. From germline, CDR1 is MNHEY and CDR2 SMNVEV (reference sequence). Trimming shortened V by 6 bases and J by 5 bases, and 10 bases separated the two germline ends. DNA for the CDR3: TGTGCCAGCAGGAGGGGAGGAAATGAAAAACTGTTTTTT. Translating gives CASRRGGNEKLFF.

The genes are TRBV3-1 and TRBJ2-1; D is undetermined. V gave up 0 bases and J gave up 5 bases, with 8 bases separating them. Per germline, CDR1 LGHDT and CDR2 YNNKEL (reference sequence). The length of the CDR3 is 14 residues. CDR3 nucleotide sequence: TGTGCCAGCAGCCAAGAGGGCCTAAACAATGAGCAGTTCTTC. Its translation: CASSQEGLNNEQFF.

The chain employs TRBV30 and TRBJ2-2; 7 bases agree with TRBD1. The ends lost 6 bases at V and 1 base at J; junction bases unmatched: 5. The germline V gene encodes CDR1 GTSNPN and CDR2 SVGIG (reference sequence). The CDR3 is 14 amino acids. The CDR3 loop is CACPGQWNTGELFF. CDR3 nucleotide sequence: TGTGCCTGCCCGGGACAGTGGAACACCGGGGAGCTGTTTTTT.

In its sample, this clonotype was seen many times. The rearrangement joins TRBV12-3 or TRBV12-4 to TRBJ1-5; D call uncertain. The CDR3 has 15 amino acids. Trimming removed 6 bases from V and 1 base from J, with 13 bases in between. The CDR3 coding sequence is TGTGCCAGCAGCCCAGCCCTAGGGAGCAATCAGCCCCAGCATTTT. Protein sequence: CASSPALGSNQPQHF.

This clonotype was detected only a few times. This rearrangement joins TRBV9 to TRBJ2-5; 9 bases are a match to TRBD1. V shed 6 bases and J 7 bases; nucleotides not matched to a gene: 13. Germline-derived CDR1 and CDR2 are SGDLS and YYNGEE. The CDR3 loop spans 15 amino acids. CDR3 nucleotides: TGTGCCAGCAAAACCGGGACAGGGTCTTCGGGGACCCAGTACTTC. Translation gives CASKTGTGSSGTQYF.

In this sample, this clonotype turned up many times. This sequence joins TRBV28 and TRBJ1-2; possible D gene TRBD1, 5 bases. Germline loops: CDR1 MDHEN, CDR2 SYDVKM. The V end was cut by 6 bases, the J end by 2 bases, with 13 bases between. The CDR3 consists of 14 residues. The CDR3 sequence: CASRTGGRNYGYTF. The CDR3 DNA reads TGTGCCAGCAGGACCGGGGGAAGGAACTATGGCTACACCTTC.

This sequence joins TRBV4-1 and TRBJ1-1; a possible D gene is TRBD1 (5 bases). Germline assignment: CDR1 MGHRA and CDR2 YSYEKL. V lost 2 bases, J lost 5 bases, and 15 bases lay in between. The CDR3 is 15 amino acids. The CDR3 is CASSQSGGGGTEAFF. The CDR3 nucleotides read TGCGCCAGCAGCCAATCGGGGGGGGGAGGTACTGAAGCTTTCTTT.

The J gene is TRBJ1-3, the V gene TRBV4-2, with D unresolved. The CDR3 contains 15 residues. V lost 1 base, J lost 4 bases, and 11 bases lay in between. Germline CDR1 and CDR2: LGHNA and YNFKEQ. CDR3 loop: CASSQVILGGNTIYF. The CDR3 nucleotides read TGTGCCAGCAGCCAAGTGATCCTGGGAGGAAACACCATATATTTT.

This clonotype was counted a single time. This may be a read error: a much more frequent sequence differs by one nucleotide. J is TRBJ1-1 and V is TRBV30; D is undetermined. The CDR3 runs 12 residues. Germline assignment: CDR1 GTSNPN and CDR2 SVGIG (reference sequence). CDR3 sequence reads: CDLDRRNTEAFF. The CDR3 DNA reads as TGTGACCTGGATCGACGCAACACTGAAGCTTTCTTT.

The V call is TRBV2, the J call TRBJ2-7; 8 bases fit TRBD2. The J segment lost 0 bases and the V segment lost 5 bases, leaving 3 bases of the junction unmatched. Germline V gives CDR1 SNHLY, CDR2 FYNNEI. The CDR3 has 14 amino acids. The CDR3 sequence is CASSSGRTSYEQYF. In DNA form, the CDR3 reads TGTGCCAGCAGTAGCGGGAGAACCTCCTACGAGCAGTACTTC.

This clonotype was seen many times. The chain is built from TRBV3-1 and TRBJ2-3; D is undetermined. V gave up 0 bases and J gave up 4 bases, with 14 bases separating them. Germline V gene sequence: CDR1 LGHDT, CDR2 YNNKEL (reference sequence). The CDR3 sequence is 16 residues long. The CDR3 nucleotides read TGTGCCAGCAGCCAAGAGAGGTCAGTTTCCCCAGATACGCAGTATTTT. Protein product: CASSQERSVSPDTQYF.

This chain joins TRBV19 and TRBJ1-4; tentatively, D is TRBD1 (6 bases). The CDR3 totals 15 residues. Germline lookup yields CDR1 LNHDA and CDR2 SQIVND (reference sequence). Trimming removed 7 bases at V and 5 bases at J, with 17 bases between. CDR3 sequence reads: CASINGRGRNEKLFF. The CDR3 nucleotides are TGTGCCAGTATCAACGGCCGGGGGCGGAATGAAAAACTGTTTTTT. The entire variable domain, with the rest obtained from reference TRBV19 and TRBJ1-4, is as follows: DGGITQSPKYLFRKEGQNVTLSCEQNLNHDAMYWYRQDPGQGLRLIYYSQIVNDFQKGDIAEGYSVSREKKESFPLTVTSAQKNPTAFYLCASINGRGRNEKLFFGSGTQLSVL.

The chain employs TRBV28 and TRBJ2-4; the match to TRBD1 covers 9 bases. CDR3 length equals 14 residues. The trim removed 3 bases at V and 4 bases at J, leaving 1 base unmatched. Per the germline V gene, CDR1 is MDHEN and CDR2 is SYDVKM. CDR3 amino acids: CASSFGTGKNIQYF. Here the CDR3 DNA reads TGTGCCAGCAGTTTTGGGACAGGGAAAAACATTCAGTACTTC.

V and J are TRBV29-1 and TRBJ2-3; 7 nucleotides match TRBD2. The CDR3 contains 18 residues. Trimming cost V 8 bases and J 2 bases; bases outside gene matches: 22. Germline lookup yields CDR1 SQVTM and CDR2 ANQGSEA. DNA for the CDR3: TGCAGCCTTTGGGGGGACGTGAACCTAGCGGAGAACACAGATACGCAGTATTTT. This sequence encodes CSLWGDVNLAENTDTQYF.

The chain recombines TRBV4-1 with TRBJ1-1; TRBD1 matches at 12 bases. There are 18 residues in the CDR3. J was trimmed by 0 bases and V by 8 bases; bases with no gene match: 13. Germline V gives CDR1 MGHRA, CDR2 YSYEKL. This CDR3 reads CASGRTRDRGPLNTEAFF. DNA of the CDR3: TGCGCCAGCGGCCGCACCCGGGACAGGGGGCCTCTGAACACTGAAGCTTTCTTT.

The CDR3 region is CATSSRLGRREQYF. The CDR3 nucleotides are TGTGCCACCAGCTCCCGACTGGGGCGGAGAGAGCAGTACTTC. The rearrangement uses TRBV15 and TRBJ2-7, with D possibly matching TRBD1 (5 bases). CDR1 LNHNV and CDR2 YYDKDF come from the germline V gene (reference sequence). The CDR3 contains 14 residues. Trimming shortened V by 5 bases and J by 7 bases, and 18 bases separated the two germline ends.

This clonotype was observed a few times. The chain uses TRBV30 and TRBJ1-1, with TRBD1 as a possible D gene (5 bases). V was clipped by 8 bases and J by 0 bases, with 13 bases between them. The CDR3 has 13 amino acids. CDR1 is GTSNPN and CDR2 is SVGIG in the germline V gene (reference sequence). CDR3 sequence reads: CARRGVMNTEAFF. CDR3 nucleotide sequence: TGTGCCCGCCGGGGGGTGATGAACACTGAAGCTTTCTTT.

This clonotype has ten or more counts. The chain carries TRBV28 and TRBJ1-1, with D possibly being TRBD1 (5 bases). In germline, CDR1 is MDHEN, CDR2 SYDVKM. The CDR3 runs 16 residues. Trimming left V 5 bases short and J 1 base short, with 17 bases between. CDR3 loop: CASSPRMGVGNTEAFF. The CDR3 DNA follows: TGTGCCAGCAGTCCAAGGATGGGGGTGGGGAACACTGAAGCTTTCTTT.